A selection of T cell receptor beta chains follows, all from one sample in a study of T-cell reconstitution after alpha-beta-depleted transplantation in children. TCRdb independently ran MiXCR on the PCR reads; one entry per CDR3 protein. The sample lists hundreds of thousands of distinct CDR3 sequences; less than 15% were seen once. Sequences were derived from PBMCs, sampled before TCRalphabeta/CD19-depleted stem cell transplant. Receptor source: a girl aged 2 to 10 with congenital amegakaryocytic thrombocytopenia, due to receive a stem cell transplant. CDR3s include the opening cysteine and the closing phenylalanine or tryptophan. A D gene is named only where the DNA matches it firmly. Expanded clones are given a class, and other clones once, few, many or no size at all.

D gene	clone size	V gene	J gene	CDR3 DNA	CDR3 protein
TRBD2	many	TRBV28	TRBJ2-7	TGTGCCAGCAGTTCTGCTGATGCGGGAGGGGGCTACGAGCAGTACTTC	CASSSADAGGGYEQYF
-	-	TRBV21-1	TRBJ2-3	TGTGCCAGCAGCAAAGTTCGGACAACTAGCACAGATACGCAGTATTTT	CASSKVRTTSTDTQYF
TRBD1	few	TRBV4-1	TRBJ1-2	TGCGCCAGCAGCCAAGTTGGACAGGGGGCAAATGGCTACACCTTC	CASSQVGQGANGYTF
-	many	TRBV15	TRBJ2-1	TGTGCCACCGGGCTTACTGGGGGCCCAAACAATGAGCAGTTCTTC	CATGLTGGPNNEQFF
TRBD2	once	TRBV5-1	TRBJ2-3	TGCGCCAGCAGCCCCGGGACTAACTCCCCGCAGTATTTT	CASSPGTNSPQYF
-	few	TRBV20-1	TRBJ2-7	TGCAGTGCTAGGGGGCCAATAGACGAGCAGTACTTC	CSARGPIDEQYF
TRBD2	many	TRBV7-3	TRBJ2-1	TGTGCCAGCAGCGGGACTAGCGGGAGGGCCAATGAGCAGTTCTTC	CASSGTSGRANEQFF
-	-	TRBV19	TRBJ2-2	TGTGCCAGTAGTTCGAATCATCCCCAGGAGCTGTTTTTT	CASSSNHPQELFF
TRBD1	-	TRBV29-1	TRBJ2-2	TGCAGCGCCCCTGGACAGGGGGAGAACACCGGGGAGCTGTTTTTT	CSAPGQGENTGELFF
TRBD1	-	TRBV29-1	TRBJ2-7	TGCAGCGTTGCTTCTGGACAGGTCATGCGTGAGCAGTACTTC	CSVASGQVMREQYF
-	many	TRBV4-1	TRBJ2-1	TGCGCCAGCAGCCAAAATATCAATGAGCAGTTCTTC	CASSQNINEQFF
-	many	TRBV20-1	TRBJ2-1	TGCAGTGCTAGCGCGAGCAACTACAATGAGCAGTTCTTC	CSASASNYNEQFF
-	many	TRBV29-1	TRBJ2-7	TGCAGCGGCCTTGTCATTCGGGGACTCACCTACGAGCAGTACTTC	CSGLVIRGLTYEQYF
-	many	TRBV12-3/TRBV12-4	TRBJ1-5	TGTGCCAGCAGTTTCGACGGGATTATCGGGCCCCAGCATTTT	CASSFDGIIGPQHF
TRBD1	many	TRBV29-1	TRBJ2-1	TGCAGCGTTGAAAGGGGACAGGGGGCCTACAATGAGCAGTTCTTC	CSVERGQGAYNEQFF
-	few	TRBV10-2	TRBJ2-7	TGCGCCAGCACCCGACTGGCCTTAAGCTCCTACGAGCAGTACTTC	CASTRLALSSYEQYF
-	-	TRBV29-1	TRBJ1-5	TGCAGCGTTGACGCAGGTGCCGGCCAGCCCCAGCATTTT	CSVDAGAGQPQHF
-	many	TRBV12-3/TRBV12-4	TRBJ2-5	TGTGCCAGCACTCGAGGACGGTATCCGGAGACCCAGTACTTC	CASTRGRYPETQYF
TRBD2	many	TRBV20-1	TRBJ2-1	TGCAGTGGGGGGTGGGAGGGCTCCTACAATGAGCAGTTCTTC	CSGGWEGSYNEQFF
TRBD1	-	TRBV4-1	TRBJ1-4	TGCGCCAGCAGCCAAGGGACAGGCGCAACTAATGAAAAACTGTTTTTT	CASSQGTGATNEKLFF
TRBD1	-	TRBV5-1	TRBJ2-3	TGCGCCAGCGCCCCGAGACAGGGAGCAGATACGCAGTATTTT	CASAPRQGADTQYF
-	many	TRBV12-3/TRBV12-4	TRBJ2-1	TGTGCCAGCAGCGGGAGTTTTAGCTCCTACAATGAGCAGTTCTTC	CASSGSFSSYNEQFF
-	-	TRBV20-1	TRBJ2-1	TGCAGTGCTCAACCCAGGAATGAGCAGTTCTTC	CSAQPRNEQFF
-	many	TRBV4-2	TRBJ2-7	TGTGCCAGCAGCCAAGAGGAAGGAGGAAATTACGAGCAGTACTTC	CASSQEEGGNYEQYF
TRBD1	-	TRBV12-3/TRBV12-4	TRBJ2-7	TGTGCCAGCAGTTCCGCGCGGACAGGGCATACCTACGAGCAGTACTTC	CASSSARTGHTYEQYF
-	-	TRBV29-1	TRBJ2-6	TGCAGCGTTGCCTCCGGGACATTCTCTGGGGCCAACGTCCTGACTTTC	CSVASGTFSGANVLTF
-	few	TRBV29-1	TRBJ1-1	TGCAGCGTCCTCACCGGGACGGAGCACCTAGCTTTCTTT	CSVLTGTEHLAFF
-	many	TRBV4-1	TRBJ2-1	TGCGCCAGCAGCCAAGATGGGACTGCCTACAATGAGCAGTTCTTC	CASSQDGTAYNEQFF
-	-	TRBV28	TRBJ2-1	TGTGCCAGTAACCGGGACTGGAGCAATGAGCAGTTCTTC	CASNRDWSNEQFF
TRBD1	few	TRBV6-5	TRBJ1-5	TGTGCCAGCAGTTACACAGGGGGTAGCAATCAGCCCCAGCATTTT	CASSYTGGSNQPQHF
TRBD2	few	TRBV7-8	TRBJ2-7	TGTGCCAGCAGCAGGGGGACTAGCGGGATATCAGAGCAGTACTTC	CASSRGTSGISEQYF
-	many	TRBV5-1	TRBJ2-2	TGCGCCAGCAAGTTGACCGGGGAGCTGTTTTTT	CASKLTGELFF
-	many	TRBV5-1	TRBJ2-1	TGCGCCAGCAGCATAAAGCGGGGTAGGGGGTACAATGAGCAGTTCTTC	CASSIKRGRGYNEQFF
TRBD2	few	TRBV5-1	TRBJ2-1	TGCGCCAGCAGCCCAACTGGACTAGCGGAAGGGGGCTTC	CASSPTGLAEGGF
-	many	TRBV4-2	TRBJ2-7	TGTGCCAGCAGCTACAAACAACCGGGACCTCAACACTTC	CASSYKQPGPQHF
-	many	TRBV15	TRBJ2-7	TGTGCCACCAGCAGTCCAGGGATGGACGAGCAGTACTTC	CATSSPGMDEQYF
-	few	TRBV7-9	TRBJ1-6	TGTGCCAGCAGATTCTCGGGGGAGTCCTCACCCCTCCACTTT	CASRFSGESSPLHF
-	-	TRBV20-1	TRBJ2-5	TGCAGTCCTACTCCCGCGGCGAGCCCGAACCAAGAGACCCAGTACTTC	CSPTPAASPNQETQYF
TRBD2	few	TRBV20-1	TRBJ2-7	TGCAGTGCTAGAGAGACTAGCGCCTACGAGCAGTACTTC	CSARETSAYEQYF
-	-	TRBV30	TRBJ2-1	TGTGCCTGGACCCAGGAGGCTAGAAAGTTCTTC	CAWTQEARKFF
-	many	TRBV5-5	TRBJ1-1	TGTGCCAGCAGCTTAACCGGGACACCAGTAATGAACACTGAAGCTTTCTTT	CASSLTGTPVMNTEAFF